Below are 18 T cell receptor beta chains sequenced from a single sample in a study of shared clonotypes between healthy human individuals. Profiling relied on immunoSEQ multiplex PCR, and the TCRdb table lists in-frame clones only, not all of them. The repertoire includes around 990,000 clones, roughly 77% of them detected once, and 0.89% sits in the top ten. The source material was memory CD4+ T cells from PBMCs. Described subset: CD45RA-negative fraction. The receptor source for this set is a man between 18 and 29 years old in good health. Some clones in this sample may be carry-over from other donors' samples.

This clone was recorded a few times. V usage is TRBV6-5 and J usage is TRBJ1-2; a possible D gene is TRBD1 (5 bases). The V end lost 5 bases, the J end lost 2 bases, and 6 bases lay between the germline ends. This CDR3 has 12 residues. Germline V CDR1 and CDR2: MNHEY, SVGAGI. As DNA, the CDR3 is TGTGCCAGCAGTGCAGGGAACTATGGCTACACCTTC. Amino acids: CASSAGNYGYTF.

The J gene is TRBJ1-4, the V gene TRBV29-1; TRBD1 aligns across 12 bases. The length of the CDR3 is 17 residues. Germline V CDR1 and CDR2: SQVTM, ANQGSEA. V lost 6 bases, J lost 2 bases, and 10 bases stayed unmatched. The DNA of the CDR3 is TGCAGCGTAGAGGGACAGGGGGCTCAATGGACTAATGAAAAACTGTTTTTT. Translation: CSVEGQGAQWTNEKLFF.

The chain is built from TRBV6-5 and TRBJ1-2; D perhaps matches TRBD1 (5 bases). Germline-derived CDR1 and CDR2 are MNHEY and SVGAGI. V was trimmed by 5 bases and J by 8 bases, leaving 12 bases between them. This CDR3 contains 12 residues. The CDR3 spells CASSKRREGYTF. The CDR3 nucleotides read TGTGCCAGCAGTAAGCGCAGGGAGGGCTACACCTTC.

About this clone itself: Other nucleotide sequences from this sample produce the same CDR3. V is TRBV6-5 and J is TRBJ2-1; 9 nucleotides align to TRBD2. Trimming took 5 bases from V and 0 from J; bases not matched to a gene: 2. The CDR3 extends over 15 amino acids. Germline CDR1 MNHEY, CDR2 SVGAGI. The CDR3, as DNA: TGTGCCAGCAGTCTAGCGGGAAGCTCCTACAATGAGCAGTTCTTC. Its translation: CASSLAGSSYNEQFF.

The genes are TRBV5-4 and TRBJ2-7; the match to TRBD2 covers 8 bases. This CDR3 is built from 15 residues. V lost 4 bases, J lost 2 bases, and 8 bases stayed unmatched. Germline V lookup: CDR1 SGHNT, CDR2 YYREEE (reference sequence). The CDR3 here is CASSKGSGGAYEQYF. Written as DNA, the CDR3 is TGTGCCAGCAGCAAAGGCTCGGGAGGGGCCTACGAGCAGTACTTC.

This clone turned up a few times. CDR3 nucleotide sequence: TGTGCCAGCAGTCGGGCAGGGAGCTATGGCTACACCTTC. Its translation is CASSRAGSYGYTF. The chain has TRBV27 and TRBJ1-2; weak D call: TRBD1 (5 bases). V was cut by 5 bases and J by 4 bases, with 11 bases left in between. Germline V gene sequence: CDR1 MNHEY, CDR2 SMNVEV (reference sequence). The CDR3 loop spans 13 amino acids.

The chain is built from TRBV28 and TRBJ2-4, with D possibly TRBD1 on 6 matching bases. This CDR3 contains 15 residues. Deletions cut 1 base from V and 3 bases from J, with 10 bases between. Looked up from germline, CDR1 is MDHEN and CDR2 is SYDVKM. The DNA of the CDR3 is TGTGCCAGCAGTTTATCGGCAGGGGTCAAAAACATTCAGTACTTC. The encoded protein is CASSLSAGVKNIQYF.

As concerns this clone: A much larger clone lies a single base off, so this may be a read error. Other DNA variants within this sample encode the same CDR3. The V gene is TRBV18, the J gene TRBJ2-5; no definite D call. V lost 3 bases and J 2 bases, leaving 1 base between the germline ends. Germline assignment: CDR1 KGHSH and CDR2 LQKENI. The CDR3 is made up of 11 amino acids. CDR3 residues: CASSPQETQYF. As DNA, the CDR3 is TGTGCCAGCTCACCGCAAGAGACCCAGTACTTC.

The chain has TRBV29-1 and TRBJ2-5, with D possibly matching TRBD1 (6 bases). The better agreement between TRBJ2-7 and the DNA end casts doubt on the J call. The CDR3 totals 13 residues. Germline V CDR1 and CDR2: SQVTM, ANQGSEA. CDR3 in DNA: TGCAGCGTTACCTCCAGGGGATCCTACGAGCAGTACTTC. The encoded protein is CSVTSRGSYEQYF.

The chain carries TRBV7-2 and TRBJ1-3; D is ambiguous. V lost 1 base and J lost 4, with 14 bases in between. CDR3 size: 16 residues. CDR1 and CDR2 from the germline V gene are SGHTA and FQGNSA. The CDR3 loop reads CASSLETTIGGNTIYF. In DNA form, the CDR3 reads TGTGCCAGCAGCTTAGAGACGACGATAGGGGGAAACACCATATATTTT.

Regarding this clone: This same CDR3 is encoded by further DNA sequences in the sample. CDR3 DNA sequence: TGTGCCAGTAGTATGACGTGGGGCTATGGCTACACCTTC. Residues: CASSMTWGYGYTF. The V call is TRBV19, the J call TRBJ1-2; D is unresolved. V lost 3 bases to trimming and J lost 4 bases, with 9 bases between them. Germline CDR1 reads LNHDA; CDR2 reads SQIVND (reference sequence). The CDR3 contains 13 residues.

This clone came up once. The CDR3 loop is CASRDGGSVSQPQHF. In nucleotides, the CDR3 is TGTGCCAGCAGAGACGGGGGCTCGGTTTCTCAGCCCCAGCATTTT. This rearrangement joins TRBV28 to TRBJ1-5; D is possibly TRBD1 (6 bases). The length of the CDR3 is 15 residues. The germline gives CDR1 MDHEN, CDR2 SYDVKM. Trimming took off 6 bases at V and 6 bases at J, with 18 bases between the two ends.

V usage is TRBV5-1 and J usage is TRBJ2-7; 9 bases line up with TRBD2. With 0 bases clipped from V and 7 bases from J, the junction kept 11 bases outside the gene matches. The length of the CDR3 is 16 residues. Germline assignment: CDR1 SGHRS and CDR2 YFSETQ. The CDR3 spells CASSLGYGGRAGEQYF. For the CDR3, the DNA is TGCGCCAGCAGCTTGGGCTACGGCGGGAGGGCCGGGGAGCAGTACTTC. Using reference TRBV5-1 and TRBJ2-7 for the parts outside the CDR3, the full variable domain is KAGVTQTPRYLIKTRGQQVTLSCSPISGHRSVSWYQQTPGQGLQFLFEYFSETQRNKGNFPGRFSGRQFSNSRSEMNVSTLELGDSALYLCASSLGYGGRAGEQYFGPGTRLTVT.

The chain has TRBV5-1 and TRBJ2-3, with 8 bases matching TRBD2. Looked up from germline, CDR1 is SGHRS and CDR2 is YFSETQ. The junction had 8 bases not matched to a gene; V was cut back by 1 base and J by 4 bases. The CDR3 runs to 16 residues. CDR3 sequence reads: CASSLSGGRRADTQYF. The CDR3 nucleotides read TGCGCCAGCAGCTTGTCTGGCGGGAGGAGGGCAGATACGCAGTATTTT.

The V call is TRBV7-3, the J call TRBJ2-5; maybe TRBD1 (5 bases). CDR3 length: 14 amino acids. The ends were cut back, 5 bases at V and 7 bases at J, with 17 bases in the middle. Germline values: CDR1 SGHTA, CDR2 FQGTGA. Here the CDR3 reads CASSPLQDPTTQYF. Here the CDR3 DNA reads TGTGCCAGCAGCCCCCTACAGGACCCAACGACCCAGTACTTC.

This chain uses TRBV27 with TRBJ2-7; 14 bases match TRBD2. J gave up 6 bases and V 3 bases, and 4 bases lay outside the gene matches. Germline-derived CDR1 and CDR2 are MNHEY and SMNVEV (reference sequence). CDR3 length: 15 residues. The CDR3 protein is CASSLGTSGRFEQYF. The CDR3 region has the DNA TGTGCCAGCAGTTTGGGGACTAGCGGGAGATTCGAGCAGTACTTC.

A note on this clone: Other DNA sequences from this sample encode an identical CDR3 as well. CDR3 sequence: CASSRDRGYEQYF. The CDR3 nucleotides read TGTGCCAGCAGCCGGGACAGGGGCTACGAGCAGTACTTC. V is TRBV5-4 and J is TRBJ2-7; 10 bases agree with TRBD1. The germline gives CDR1 SGHNT, CDR2 YYREEE (reference sequence). The CDR3 length is 13 residues. Losses at the gene ends were 4 bases for V and 3 bases for J; bases not matched to a gene: 1.

This clone has only a few counts. V usage is TRBV30 and J usage is TRBJ2-7, with D possibly TRBD2 on 5 matching bases. This CDR3 spans 14 amino acids. The V end was cut by 2 bases, the J end by 3 bases, with 14 bases between. Germline loops: CDR1 GTSNPN, CDR2 SVGIG (reference sequence). CDR3 nucleotides: TGTGCCTGGAGTCGGACCTACGGGATCTACGAGCAGTACTTC. As protein: CAWSRTYGIYEQYF.